Listed here are 5 T cell receptor beta chains from one sample, sequenced in a study of memory CD4+ T cells and cytomegalovirus serostatus. The sort gate was single viable CD3+CD4+CD8-CD45RO+ cells for memory CD4+ T cells. The protocol was immunoSEQ multiplex PCR, while the TCRdb copy is restricted to in-frame clones and leaves out a portion. The data hold about 56,000 clones, with roughly 82% observed a single time. The specimen sequenced was memory CD4+ T cells from blood. The receptors derive from an adult in good health and CMV-seronegative.

The chain carries TRBV19 and TRBJ1-2, with D unresolved. The V end lost 0 bases, the J end lost 4 bases, and 9 bases lay between the germline ends. The CDR3 has 14 residues. Germline V gene lookup returns CDR1 LNHDA and CDR2 SQIVND (reference sequence). CDR3 amino acids: CASSIDSRIYGYTF. The CDR3 coding sequence is TGTGCCAGTAGTATAGATTCCCGGATCTATGGCTACACCTTC.

The J gene is TRBJ1-1, the V gene TRBV4-1; 8 nucleotides match TRBD1. The CDR3 runs to 14 residues. The V and J ends lost 3 bases and 8 bases, in that order; junction bases with no gene match: 8. Germline CDR1 reads MGHRA; CDR2 reads YSYEKL. CDR3 sequence (DNA): TGCGCCAGCAGCCAGGCCGAATGGACAGGGGAAGCTTTCTTT. Protein sequence: CASSQAEWTGEAFF.

This clone came up a few times. CDR3 sequence: CASSSTGGGKPVTGGAFF. CDR3 sequence (DNA): TGTGCCAGCAGCTCGACCGGGGGGGGGAAGCCGGTAACAGGGGGAGCTTTCTTT. This sequence joins TRBV11-2 and TRBJ1-1; TRBD1 aligns across 8 bases. Germline loops: CDR1 SGHAT, CDR2 FQNNGV. This CDR3 is 18 amino acids long. With V trimmed by 4 bases and J by 10 bases, 23 bases remained unmatched. The full variable domain, completed using reference TRBV11-2 and TRBJ1-1, is EAGVAQSPRYKIIEKRQSVAFWCNPISGHATLYWYQQILGQGPKLLIQFQNNGVVDDSQLPKDRFSAERLKGVDSTLKIQPAKLEDSAVYLCASSSTGGGKPVTGGAFFGQGTRLTVV.

The rearrangement uses TRBV5-6 and TRBJ2-3; 11 bases fit TRBD1. Germline V lookup: CDR1 SGHDT, CDR2 YYEEEE. This CDR3 comprises 15 residues. Unmatched junction bases numbered 3, after V lost 4 bases and J lost 2 bases. CDR3 nucleotide sequence: TGTGCCAGCAGCACAGGACAGGGGGCCACAGATACGCAGTATTTT. Its protein is CASSTGQGATDTQYF.

The gene calls are TRBV11-2 and TRBJ1-2; possibly TRBD1 for D (6 bases). Trimming shortened V by 2 bases and J by 5 bases, and 9 bases separated the two germline ends. Per the germline V gene, CDR1 is SGHAT and CDR2 is FQNNGV. There are 13 residues in the CDR3. The CDR3: CASSLRGIYGYTF. The CDR3 coding sequence is TGTGCCAGCAGCTTAAGGGGGATTTATGGCTACACCTTC.